The clone carrying this TCR beta chain was picked up a small number of times. Its antigen is currently unknown. Genomic DNA for TCR beta libraries, 1.5 to 2 micrograms, came from cryopreserved PBMCs. Some clones are missing from TCRdb's copy, which holds only in-frame ones; the method was immunoSEQ multiplex PCR. The sample records roughly 100,000 clones, around four fifths being singletons. Germline V gene sequence: CDR1 SGHNT, CDR2 YYREEE (reference sequence). The CDR3 is 17 residues long. With 3 bases removed from V and 0 bases from J, the gap between germline ends came to 19 bases. This entry is derived from a study of cytotoxic CD8 clonotypes in ibrutinib-treated CLL. Overall study: Median treatment time before response sampling was 12 months, range 6 to 36. Productive templates averaged approximately 260,000 per sample, and productive rearrangements roughly 90,000.

General study findings and limits: Shared public clonotypes were rare, and on treatment they either got smaller or stayed the same.

The TCR originated in a human donor with chronic lymphocytic leukemia. The sample in question was PBMCs, obtained after 12 months of ibrutinib treatment. The rearrangement joins TRBV5-4 to TRBJ2-7; maybe TRBD1 (6 bases). In nucleotides, the CDR3 is TGTGCCAGCAGCTCCGTCGGAAACAGGGTTTTCTCCTACGAGCAGTACTTC. Its translation is CASSSVGNRVFSYEQYF.